These 19 T cell receptor beta chains were sequenced from one sample in a study of shared clonotypes between healthy human individuals. The table came from immunoSEQ multiplex PCR; TCRdb's copy has only in-frame clones and leaves some out. The sample contains fewer than 600,000 clones, roughly four fifths of which appear only once. The sample consisted of PBMCs. The receptors here all came from a middle-aged woman in good health. Some clones in this sample may be carry-over from other donors' samples.

This chain links TRBV10-2 with TRBJ2-3; no firm D call. With 7 bases removed from V and 4 bases from J, the gap between germline ends came to 12 bases. The CDR3 length is 13 residues. In germline, CDR1 is WSHSY, CDR2 SAAADI. The CDR3 sequence: CASNPPSADTQYF. The CDR3 bases are TGCGCCAGCAACCCCCCTTCCGCAGATACGCAGTATTTT.

J is TRBJ2-3 and V is TRBV15; D is uncertain. Germline V CDR1 and CDR2: LNHNV, YYDKDF (reference sequence). V was cut by 2 bases and J by 6 bases, with 9 bases left in between. The CDR3 loop spans 13 amino acids. CDR3 sequence reads: CATSRRPRDTQYF. As DNA, the CDR3 is TGTGCCACCAGCAGAAGGCCCAGGGATACGCAGTATTTT.

V gene TRBV7-9 combines with J gene TRBJ2-7; no definite D call. Germline CDR1 and CDR2: SEHNR and FQNEAQ (reference sequence). V was shortened by 3 bases and J by 5 bases, with 5 bases between the two germline ends. The CDR3 covers 11 residues. CDR3 nucleotide sequence: TGTGCCAGCAGCTTGTCAAACGAGCAGTACTTC. It encodes CASSLSNEQYF.

This clone has just a few counts. The rearrangement uses TRBV5-4 and TRBJ1-2; 8 bases map to TRBD1. CDR1 is SGHNT, CDR2 YYREEE, per germline (reference sequence). The trim removed 4 bases at V and 4 bases at J, leaving 12 bases unmatched. The CDR3 runs 16 residues. CDR3 residues: CASSPGQGLGPYGYTF. The CDR3 DNA is TGTGCCAGCAGCCCCGGACAGGGTCTGGGGCCCTATGGCTACACCTTC.

J is TRBJ1-1 and V is TRBV7-2, with TRBD1 matching over 8 bases. The V segment lost 4 bases and the J segment 3 bases; nucleotides outside the gene matches: 4. The length of the CDR3 is 14 residues. The germline CDR1 and CDR2 sequences are SGHTA and FQGNSA. CDR3 loop: CASSSDREDTEAFF. The CDR3 coding sequence is TGTGCCAGCAGCTCGGACAGGGAGGACACTGAAGCTTTCTTT.

J is TRBJ2-7 and V is TRBV11-1; TRBD2 is a possible D gene (5 bases). The CDR3 runs 13 residues. Deletions cut 1 base from V and 7 bases from J, with 11 bases between. Germline V lookup: CDR1 SGHAT, CDR2 FQDESV (reference sequence). The CDR3 coding sequence is TGTGCCAGCAGCTTAGGCAGGACGGGGGAGCAGTACTTC. This translates into CASSLGRTGEQYF.

This chain uses TRBV7-9 with TRBJ1-4; D is undetermined. This CDR3 contains 15 residues. Looked up from germline, CDR1 is SEHNR and CDR2 is FQNEAQ (reference sequence). Between the trimmed V and J ends, which lost 0 bases and 4 bases, there was a span of 9 bases. The CDR3 loop is CASSLAVVGNEKLFF. CDR3 DNA sequence: TGTGCCAGCAGCTTAGCGGTCGTTGGTAATGAAAAACTGTTTTTT.

The J gene is TRBJ2-1, the V gene TRBV11-3, with D tentatively TRBD2 (6 bases). V was clipped by 4 bases and J by 6 bases, with 10 bases between them. The CDR3 length is 13 residues. CDR1 and CDR2 from the germline V gene are SGHNT and YENEEA. DNA of the CDR3: TGTGCCAGCAGCTACACTAGCAGCAATGAGCAGTTCTTC. This codes for CASSYTSSNEQFF.

The chain carries TRBV2 and TRBJ2-7; D is unresolved. The CDR3 spans 14 residues. Trimming removed 4 bases at V and 1 base at J, with 11 bases between. Germline V CDR1 and CDR2: SNHLY, FYNNEI. The CDR3, as DNA: TGTGCCAGCAGTGGGGCCCTTGTTTCCTACGAGCAGTACTTC. Translation: CASSGALVSYEQYF.

In regard to this clone: The same CDR3 also results from other DNA sequences found in this sample. V gene TRBV28 combines with J gene TRBJ1-2; the D is unclear. The CDR3 is 13 residues long. The V end lost 5 bases, the J end lost 1 base, and 8 bases lay between the germline ends. The V gene's germline CDR1 is MDHEN and CDR2 SYDVKM. CDR3 residues: CASSPPGNYGYTF. The CDR3 DNA sequence: TGTGCCAGCAGTCCCCCGGGTAACTATGGCTACACCTTC.

This clone was seen a few times. The chain uses TRBV6-5 and TRBJ2-3, with a possible D match to TRBD2 (6 bases). The CDR3 totals 15 residues. CDR1 is MNHEY, CDR2 SVGAGI, per germline. The V end was cut by 8 bases, the J end by 2 bases, with 17 bases between. CDR3 loop: CASGRGRDFTDTQYF. As DNA, the CDR3 is TGTGCCAGCGGACGAGGGCGGGATTTCACAGATACGCAGTATTTT.

The V and J genes are TRBV15 and TRBJ2-3, with TRBD2 matching 12 bases. The CDR3 has 18 amino acids. Germline CDR1 LNHNV, CDR2 YYDKDF (reference sequence). Trimming at V came to 0 bases and at J to 4 bases, leaving 8 bases not matched to a gene. CDR3 DNA sequence: TGTGCCACCAGCAGAGAGCCTCCTAGCGGGAGGGGTGCAGATACGCAGTATTTT. Residues: CATSREPPSGRGADTQYF.

The rearrangement links TRBV19 to TRBJ1-1, with D hard to call. The V end lost 5 bases, the J end lost 0 bases, and 7 bases lay between the germline ends. CDR3 length: 13 residues. Germline CDR1 and CDR2: LNHDA and SQIVND (reference sequence). The CDR3 DNA is TGTGCCAGTAGTGTCAGGATGAACACTGAAGCTTTCTTT. Translating it yields CASSVRMNTEAFF.

This clone appeared a single time. The rearrangement links TRBV19 to TRBJ1-1; no definite D call. This CDR3 region has 13 residues. From germline, CDR1 is LNHDA and CDR2 SQIVND (reference sequence). V lost 3 bases and J 6 bases, leaving 11 bases between the germline ends. CDR3 nucleotide sequence: TGTGCCAGTAGTATCTACGGGTTGGCTGAAGCTTTCTTT. Translating it yields CASSIYGLAEAFF.

The gene calls are TRBV19 and TRBJ2-6; D ambiguous. Germline V gene lookup returns CDR1 LNHDA and CDR2 SQIVND (reference sequence). CDR3 size: 15 residues. Trimming removed 9 bases at V and 1 base at J, with 13 bases between. In nucleotides, the CDR3 is TGTGCCAGCCGGATTTACGGGTCTGGGGCCAACGTCCTGACTTTC. It encodes CASRIYGSGANVLTF. Full variable domain (remainder filled in from reference TRBV19 and TRBJ2-6): DGGITQSPKYLFRKEGQNVTLSCEQNLNHDAMYWYRQDPGQGLRLIYYSQIVNDFQKGDIAEGYSVSREKKESFPLTVTSAQKNPTAFYLCASRIYGSGANVLTFGAGSRLTVL.

This chain links TRBV7-8 with TRBJ2-5; D is unresolved. CDR1 and CDR2 (germline): SGHVS, FQNEAQ. The CDR3 is made up of 16 amino acids. V lost 1 base and J lost 2, with 14 bases in between. The chain's CDR3 is CASSLGRFGWQETQYF. The CDR3 nucleotides are TGTGCCAGCAGCTTAGGACGGTTTGGGTGGCAAGAGACCCAGTACTTC.

This chain links TRBV9 with TRBJ1-4; TRBD1 matches at 8 bases. The CDR3 is made up of 16 amino acids. Per the germline V gene, CDR1 is SGDLS and CDR2 is YYNGEE. V shed 3 bases and J 8 bases; nucleotides not matched to a gene: 12. The chain's CDR3 is CASSAPRTGLVEKLFF. The CDR3 coding sequence is TGTGCCAGCAGCGCCCCTCGGACAGGGCTTGTCGAAAAACTGTTTTTT.

The chain links TRBV6-5 to TRBJ2-1; D not resolved. The germline V gene has CDR1 MNHEY and CDR2 SVGAGI. This CDR3 is built from 13 residues. Trimming shortened V by 4 bases and J by 0 bases, and 4 bases separated the two germline ends. CDR3 coding DNA: TGTGCCAGCAGTTTGACCTCCTACAATGAGCAGTTCTTC. Translating it yields CASSLTSYNEQFF.

The rearrangement links TRBV12-5 to TRBJ2-1, with a tentative D call TRBD2 (6 bases). Trimming took off 1 base at V and 6 bases at J, with 13 bases between the two ends. CDR3 length equals 15 residues. From germline, CDR1 is LGHNT and CDR2 FRNRAP. CDR3 DNA: TGTGCTAGTGGTTTGGCGGGGGACCCGTCCAATGAGCAGTTCTTC. Translation: CASGLAGDPSNEQFF.